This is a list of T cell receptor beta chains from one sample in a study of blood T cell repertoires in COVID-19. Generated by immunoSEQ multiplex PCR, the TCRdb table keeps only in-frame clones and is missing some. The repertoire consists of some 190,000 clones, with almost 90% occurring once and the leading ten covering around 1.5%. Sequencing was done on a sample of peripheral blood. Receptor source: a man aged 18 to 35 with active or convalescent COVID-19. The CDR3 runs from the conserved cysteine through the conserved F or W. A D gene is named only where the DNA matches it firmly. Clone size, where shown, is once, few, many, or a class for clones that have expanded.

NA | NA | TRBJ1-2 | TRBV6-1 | CASSDTGRGYTF | TGTGCCAGCAGTGATACAGGACGCGGCTACACCTTC
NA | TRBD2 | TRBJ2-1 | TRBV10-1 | CASMKTSGYNEQFF | TGCGCCAGCATGAAGACTAGCGGATACAATGAGCAGTTCTTC
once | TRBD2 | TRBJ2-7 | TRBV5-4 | CASSHGTSGGRYEQYF | TGTGCCAGCAGCCACGGGACTAGCGGGGGCCGCTACGAGCAGTACTTC
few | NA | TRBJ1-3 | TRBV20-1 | CSASSGRENTIYF | TGCAGTGCTAGTTCCGGGAGGGAAAACACCATATATTTT
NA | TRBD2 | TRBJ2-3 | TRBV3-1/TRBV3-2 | CASSQEGLAGDVADTQYF | TGTGCCAGCAGCCAAGAGGGACTAGCGGGAGATGTAGCAGATACGCAGTATTTT
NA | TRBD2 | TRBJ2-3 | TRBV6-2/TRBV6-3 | CASSPGGRATDTQYF | TGTGCCAGCAGCCCTGGCGGGAGGGCCACAGATACGCAGTATTTT
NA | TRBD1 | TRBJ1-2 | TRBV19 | CASSPGTGGGYTF | TGTGCCAGTAGTCCCGGGACAGGGGGCGGCTACACCTTC
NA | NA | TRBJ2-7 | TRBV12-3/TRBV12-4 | CASSQGQLYEQYF | TGTGCCAGCAGCCAAGGACAGCTCTACGAGCAGTACTTC
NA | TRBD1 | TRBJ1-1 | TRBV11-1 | CASSPGWTGMNTEAFF | TGTGCCAGCAGCCCAGGTTGGACAGGGATGAACACTGAAGCTTTCTTT
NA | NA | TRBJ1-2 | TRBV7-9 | CASSLVIELDGYTF | TGTGCCAGCAGCTTAGTTATAGAGCTAGATGGCTACACCTTC
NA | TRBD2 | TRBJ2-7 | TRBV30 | CAWRKSGTSRYEQYF | TGTGCCTGGAGGAAATCCGGGACTAGTCGCTACGAGCAGTACTTC
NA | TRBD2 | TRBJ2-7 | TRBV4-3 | CASSQDHWTRRSYEQYF | TGCGCCAGCAGCCAAGATCATTGGACTAGAAGATCCTACGAGCAGTACTTC
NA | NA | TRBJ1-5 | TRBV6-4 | CASSTGVDQPQHF | TGTGCCAGCAGTACGGGGGTGGATCAGCCCCAGCATTTT
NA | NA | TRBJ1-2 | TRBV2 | CASSPLKGYTF | TGTGCCAGCAGCCCCTTAAAAGGCTACACCTTC
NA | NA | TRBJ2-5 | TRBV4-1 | CASSQPQETQYF | TGCGCCAGCAGCCAACCACAAGAGACCCAGTACTTC
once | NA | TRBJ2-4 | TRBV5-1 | CASSGEKGVGNIQYF | TGCGCCAGCAGCGGAGAAAAAGGGGTTGGGAACATTCAGTACTTC
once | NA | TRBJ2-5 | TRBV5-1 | CASSLSLQETQYF | TGCGCCAGCAGCTTGAGCCTACAAGAGACCCAGTACTTC
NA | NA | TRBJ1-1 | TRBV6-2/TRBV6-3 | CASSSGLRNTEAFF | TGTGCCAGCAGTTCTGGACTCAGGAACACTGAAGCTTTCTTT
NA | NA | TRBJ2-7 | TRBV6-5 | CASSYYQEQYF | TGTGCCAGCAGTTACTATCAAGAGCAGTACTTC
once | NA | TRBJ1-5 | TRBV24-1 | CATGPEGTNQPQHF | TGTGCCACCGGCCCTGAGGGTACCAATCAGCCCCAGCATTTT
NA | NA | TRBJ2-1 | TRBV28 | CASGPGEAPYNEQFF | TGTGCCAGCGGACCCGGGGAGGCCCCCTACAATGAGCAGTTCTTC
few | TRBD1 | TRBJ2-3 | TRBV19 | CASSRTGAGTDTQYF | TGTGCCAGTAGCCGGACAGGGGCTGGAACAGATACGCAGTATTTT
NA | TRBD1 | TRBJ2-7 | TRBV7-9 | CASSLISGTAYEQYF | TGTGCCAGCAGCCTTATTTCCGGGACAGCCTACGAGCAGTACTTC